The T cell receptor beta chain described here comes from a study of T cells in Graves' hyperthyroidism and ophthalmopathy. To note about this clonotype: Its target is unknown.

Authors of the study amplified TCR beta CDR3 regions from RNA transcripts. Initially, a first-round RT-PCR of the TCR CDR3 employed the HTBI primer set. TCRdb re-derived calls from the multiplex PCR reads in MiXCR, one entry per CDR3 protein. The sample shows hundreds of thousands of distinct CDR3 sequences, 35% to 45% of them seen only once. In germline, CDR1 is SGHNT, CDR2 YYREEE (reference sequence). The CDR3 is 12 residues long. V lost 1 base and J 7 bases, leaving 8 bases between the germline ends. Study-level points and caveats: Ophthalmopathy onset followed model prediction by a median approximately seven months.

The chain joins TRBV5-4 to TRBJ2-5, with D maybe TRBD2 (5 bases). What was sequenced was blood. This sequence was found in a man between 18 and 35 years old with Graves' hyperthyroidism. The CDR3 region is CASSLSRGTQYF. The CDR3 region has the DNA TGTGCCAGCAGCTTGAGCCGGGGGACCCAGTACTTC.